This TCR beta chain was found in a study of shared clonotypes between healthy human individuals. Whole-study results and caveats: The naive CD4 repertoires of a handful of donors were compared, and approximately 5% of clonotypes were shared.

For this clone: Its antigen is unidentified.

Subsets obtained from CD4+ cells comprised CD45RA+ naive and CD45RA-negative memory cells. TCRdb's copy holds only in-frame clones and misses some; the assay was immunoSEQ multiplex PCR. This repertoire shows about 2.3 million clones, under 95% found once; its top ten account for 0.37%. This sequence was found in a man aged 18 to 29 in good health. Some clones in this sample may be carry-over from other donors' samples. What was sequenced was naive CD4+ T cells from PBMCs. Subset noted: CD45RA+ positively selected.

CDR3 amino acids: CASSQELRGRVLGGYTF. The CDR3, as DNA: TGTGCCAGCAGCCAAGAACTCAGGGGGCGCGTTTTGGGTGGCTACACCTTC. This sequence joins TRBV4-2 and TRBJ1-2, with 8 bases that match TRBD1. Germline CDR1 reads LGHNA; CDR2 reads YNFKEQ. The CDR3 totals 17 residues. Unmatched junction bases numbered 13, after V lost 0 bases and J lost 7 bases.